Following are 21 T cell receptor beta chains from one sample sequenced in a study of monozygotic twins with inflammatory bowel disease. TCRdb re-called the 5' RACE reads and gives one entry per CDR3 protein, without DNA. This sample contains some 160,000 distinct CDR3 sequences. Sample: blood. Receptors were obtained from a human donor with ulcerative colitis or Crohn's disease, or a healthy co-twin of an affected twin (not recorded which).

J is TRBJ2-7 and V is TRBV29-1; TCRdb names TRBD2, which stays unverified in the absence of DNA. CDR3 length: 15 residues. CDR1 is SQVTM and CDR2 is ANQGSEA in the germline V gene. The CDR3 region is CSVVRGLADSYEQYF.

This chain links TRBV6-2 or TRBV6-3 with TRBJ2-1; TCRdb proposes TRBD2, but this gene call is untestable without DNA. The CDR3 has 18 amino acids. Looked up from germline, CDR1 is MNHEY and CDR2 is SVGEGT. The CDR3 here is CASSYAHLAGESYNEQFF.

The V gene is TRBV6-1, the J gene TRBJ2-7. The CDR3 is 14 residues long. Germline V gene lookup returns CDR1 MNHNS and CDR2 SASEGT. The CDR3 sequence is CASSEFRSSYEQYF.

The gene calls are TRBV29-1 and TRBJ1-1; the D gene TCRdb calls, TRBD1, cannot be checked with no DNA. The CDR3 length is 13 residues. Germline CDR1 SQVTM, CDR2 ANQGSEA. The chain's CDR3 is CSFRTGKDTEAFF.

The chain combines TRBV20-1 with TRBJ2-7; the D gene TCRdb calls, TRBD2, cannot be checked with no DNA. CDR3 length: 14 residues. Germline V gives CDR1 DFQATT, CDR2 SNEGSKA (reference sequence). This chain's CDR3 is CSARKGLLPYEQYF.

The chain carries TRBV29-1 and TRBJ2-1; TCRdb's assignment of TRBD1 cannot be checked, as there is no DNA. Germline V gene data show CDR1 as SQVTM and CDR2 as ANQGSEA. The CDR3 totals 14 residues. The chain's CDR3 is CSSGVGTGVNEQFF.

This chain links TRBV2 with TRBJ2-3; there is no DNA to check the TCRdb D call of TRBD1. The CDR3 has 15 residues. Germline V gives CDR1 SNHLY, CDR2 FYNNEI. The CDR3: CASGGQAPGENTQYF. Supplemented by reference TRBV2 and TRBJ2-3, the full variable domain reads EPEVTQTPSHQVTQMGQEVILRCVPISNHLYFYWYRQILGQKVEFLVSFYNNEISEKSEIFDDQFSVERPDGSNFTLKIRSTKLEDSAMYFCASGGQAPGENTQYFGPGTRLTVL.

CDR3 amino acids: CASSVDTGGVWEQYF. This chain connects TRBV9 to TRBJ2-7; TCRdb outputs TRBD1, but without DNA this stays unchecked. The CDR3 is made up of 15 amino acids. Per germline, CDR1 SGDLS and CDR2 YYNGEE.

The CDR3 loop is CASRPIPGLATYEQYF. This chain uses TRBV6-2 or TRBV6-3 with TRBJ2-7; TCRdb indicates TRBD2, and absent DNA this call remains unverified. The CDR3 runs 16 residues. Germline CDR1 and CDR2: MNHEY and SVGEGT.

This chain connects TRBV5-6 to TRBJ2-1; TCRdb designates TRBD2, a call that cannot be tested without DNA. Looked up from germline, CDR1 is SGHDT and CDR2 is YYEEEE. The CDR3 is 15 residues long. The CDR3 region is CASNVAGGQYNEQFF.

The J gene is TRBJ1-3, the V gene TRBV10-3; TCRdb gives TRBD1 as the D gene, but with no DNA this cannot be confirmed. CDR1 is ENHRY, CDR2 SYGVKD, per germline. The CDR3 is made up of 16 amino acids. The CDR3 sequence is CAISGAGLSSGNTIYF.

This chain connects TRBV5-1 to TRBJ2-7; TCRdb designates TRBD1, a call that cannot be tested without DNA. The V gene's germline CDR1 is SGHRS and CDR2 YFSETQ. This CDR3 has 14 amino acids. The CDR3 is CASSHGQGAREQYF.

The rearrangement uses TRBV29-1 and TRBJ2-7; there is no DNA to check the TCRdb D call of TRBD1. The CDR3 contains 14 residues. In germline, CDR1 is SQVTM, CDR2 ANQGSEA. CDR3 sequence reads: CSVEAGTGGREQYF.

The rearrangement uses TRBV5-1 and TRBJ1-1; TCRdb reports TRBD1, a call that lacks DNA to check it against. The CDR3 sequence is 15 residues long. The germline CDR1 and CDR2 sequences are SGHRS and YFSETQ. CDR3 in amino acids: CASSLAGGQNTEAFF.

The V call is TRBV7-2, the J call TRBJ1-2; the D call of TRBD1 rests on TCRdb alone, since no DNA is present to check it. The CDR3 covers 14 residues. From germline, CDR1 is SGHTA and CDR2 FQGNSA. The CDR3 reads CASSSDGTGLSYTF.

V usage is TRBV5-1 and J usage is TRBJ1-1. This CDR3 spans 14 amino acids. Germline CDR1 SGHRS, CDR2 YFSETQ. The CDR3 region is CASSFPLAGTEAFF.

The chain uses TRBV19 and TRBJ1-4; TCRdb's D gene call, TRBD1, goes unchecked for lack of DNA. The CDR3 runs to 14 residues. Germline V gives CDR1 LNHDA, CDR2 SQIVND (reference sequence). Here the CDR3 reads CASSYGQVNEKLFF.

The chain links TRBV7-8 to TRBJ1-4. The CDR3 totals 12 residues. Looked up from germline, CDR1 is SGHVS and CDR2 is FQNEAQ. Here the CDR3 reads CASSFGDEKLFF.

This sequence joins TRBV20-1 and TRBJ2-2. Germline CDR1 DFQATT, CDR2 SNEGSKA (reference sequence). The CDR3 contains 15 residues. CDR3 protein: CSATTHYEPTGELFF.

The V call is TRBV10-3, the J call TRBJ2-1; without DNA, the TCRdb call of TRBD1 cannot be checked. The CDR3 is 14 amino acids. The germline V gene encodes CDR1 ENHRY and CDR2 SYGVKD. This CDR3 reads CATLAGTGWNEQFF.

The J gene is TRBJ1-5, the V gene TRBV28; the D call of TRBD1 rests on TCRdb alone, since no DNA is present to check it. CDR1 is MDHEN and CDR2 is SYDVKM in the germline V gene. This CDR3 has 14 amino acids. The chain's CDR3 is CASSLYRGNQPQHF.